Shown below are 23 T cell receptor beta chains from a single sample sequenced in a study of blood T cell repertoires in COVID-19. Repertoires were generated with immunoSEQ multiplex PCR, while TCRdb's copy carries only in-frame clones and drops some. The profile shows over 200,000 clones, roughly 90% of them singletons. Sequencing input: peripheral blood. Receptors were obtained from a man aged 55 to 70 who had recovered from COVID-19.

This clone was seen once. The V call is TRBV24-1, the J call TRBJ2-3; D remains unclear. The V gene's germline CDR1 is KGHDR and CDR2 SFDVKD. V dropped 1 base and J dropped 5 bases, with 6 bases sitting between them. The CDR3 runs to 13 residues. DNA of the CDR3: TGTGCCACCAGTGATTTAGTGAGAGATACGCAGTATTTT. It encodes CATSDLVRDTQYF.

This clone was detected once. The chain combines TRBV27 with TRBJ1-2; weak D call: TRBD1 (5 bases). Trimming removed 3 bases from V and 8 bases from J, with 16 bases in between. CDR1 is MNHEY, CDR2 SMNVEV, per germline (reference sequence). This CDR3 region has 14 residues. The CDR3 coding sequence is TGTGCCAGCAGTTTTACGGGGACTATCAGGGGCTACACCTTC. Protein sequence: CASSFTGTIRGYTF.

The rearrangement uses TRBV28 and TRBJ2-7; 9 bases map to TRBD1. J lost 5 bases, V lost 2 bases, and 7 bases had no gene match. This CDR3 spans 15 amino acids. The germline V gene encodes CDR1 MDHEN and CDR2 SYDVKM. The CDR3 bases are TGTGCCAGCAGTTTAACGGACAGGGGATTTCACGAGCAGTACTTC. Translation gives CASSLTDRGFHEQYF.

V is TRBV4-1 and J is TRBJ2-3, with D tentatively TRBD2 (5 bases). The CDR3 runs 16 residues. The germline V gene encodes CDR1 MGHRA and CDR2 YSYEKL. V was shortened by 4 bases and J by 0 bases, with 14 bases between the two germline ends. The CDR3 DNA sequence: TGCGCCAGCAGCCGAGGGTCAGCGTCTAGCACAGATACGCAGTATTTT. It is translated as CASSRGSASSTDTQYF.

The rearrangement joins TRBV5-8 to TRBJ2-3; weak D call: TRBD1 (7 bases). Germline CDR1 is SGHTS and CDR2 is YDEGEE. The V end lost 7 bases, the J end lost 8 bases, and 23 bases lay between the germline ends. The length of the CDR3 is 15 residues. CDR3 in DNA: TGTGCCAGCCCCTCGCTAGCAGGGGGGTTGGGTACGCAGTATTTT. Encoded protein: CASPSLAGGLGTQYF.

This chain uses TRBV10-3 with TRBJ2-7; D remains unclear. Trimming stripped 0 bases from V and 3 bases from J, with 3 bases between. The germline gives CDR1 ENHRY, CDR2 SYGVKD. The length of the CDR3 is 12 residues. CDR3 amino acids: CAISESSYEQYF. The CDR3 bases are TGTGCCATCAGTGAGTCGAGCTACGAGCAGTACTTC.

The rearrangement joins TRBV4-1 to TRBJ1-6; D may be TRBD1 (5 bases). Germline-derived CDR1 and CDR2 are MGHRA and YSYEKL. CDR3 length: 17 amino acids. Trimming removed 0 bases at V and 9 bases at J, with 18 bases between. The CDR3 loop reads CASSQEGGGKGISPLHF. The CDR3 region has the DNA TGCGCCAGCAGCCAAGAAGGCGGGGGGAAAGGGATTTCACCCCTCCACTTT.

This sequence joins TRBV19 and TRBJ1-5; 10 bases match TRBD1. The CDR3 contains 17 residues. Germline CDR1 and CDR2: LNHDA and SQIVND (reference sequence). With V trimmed by 3 bases and J by 7 bases, 12 bases remained unmatched. The CDR3 sequence is CASSIVIGTGVAQPQHF. The CDR3 nucleotides are TGTGCCAGTAGTATCGTTATAGGGACAGGGGTGGCGCAGCCCCAGCATTTT.

V gene TRBV6-5 combines with J gene TRBJ1-2; D is uncertain. Trimming stripped 2 bases from V and 0 bases from J, with 7 bases between. This CDR3 has 14 amino acids. From germline, CDR1 is MNHEY and CDR2 SVGAGI. The CDR3 region has the DNA TGTGCCAGCAGTTACCGCGACACTAACTATGGCTACACCTTC. Protein sequence: CASSYRDTNYGYTF.

V and J are TRBV5-1 and TRBJ2-2, with D perhaps matching TRBD1 (6 bases). V gave up 4 bases and J gave up 6 bases, with 10 bases separating them. Germline CDR1 and CDR2: SGHRS and YFSETQ. This CDR3 spans 13 amino acids. The CDR3 here is CASSVQGPGELFF. CDR3 nucleotide sequence: TGCGCCAGCAGCGTACAGGGCCCCGGGGAGCTGTTTTTT.

The chain carries TRBV4-1 and TRBJ2-4; tentatively, D is TRBD2 (5 bases). The CDR3 is made up of 18 amino acids. V was cut by 0 bases and J by 1 base, with 16 bases left in between. Germline V gene sequence: CDR1 MGHRA, CDR2 YSYEKL. The CDR3 region is CASSQDKDSLAAKNIQYF. The CDR3 bases are TGCGCCAGCAGCCAAGATAAGGACTCTTTAGCGGCCAAAAACATTCAGTACTTC.

The genes are TRBV2 and TRBJ1-2, with 11 nucleotides matching TRBD1. Germline loops: CDR1 SNHLY, CDR2 FYNNEI. The CDR3 is made up of 16 amino acids. Trimming at V came to 5 bases and at J to 0 bases, leaving 5 bases not matched to a gene. The CDR3 reads CASSRTGGASNYGYTF. The CDR3 DNA reads TGTGCCAGCAGTAGGACAGGGGGCGCGTCTAACTATGGCTACACCTTC.

This clone was observed once. This rearrangement joins TRBV3-1 (or the pseudogene TRBV3-2) to TRBJ2-5; 9 bases align to TRBD2. V trimming: 8 bases; J trimming: 4 bases; junction bases outside the gene matches: 11. Per the germline V gene, CDR1 is LGHDT and CDR2 is YNNKEL (reference sequence). The CDR3 length is 15 residues. CDR3 coding DNA: TGTGCCAGCTCCACGCGGCTAGCGGGGACAGAGACCCAGTACTTC. As protein: CASSTRLAGTETQYF.

This clone was detected only once. The CDR3 coding sequence is TGTGCCAGCTCACCACGCGTGGGAGGGGACACTGAAGCTTTCTTT. This translates into CASSPRVGGDTEAFF. The chain employs TRBV18 and TRBJ1-1, with D possibly matching TRBD1 (5 bases). The germline V gene encodes CDR1 KGHSH and CDR2 LQKENI. This CDR3 has 15 amino acids. Between the trimmed V and J ends, which lost 1 base and 3 bases, there was a span of 12 bases.

The count of this clone is one. The V call is TRBV27, the J call TRBJ1-2, with a tentative D call TRBD1 (5 bases). Trimming removed 2 bases at V and 6 bases at J, with 10 bases between. CDR1 is MNHEY and CDR2 is SMNVEV in the germline V gene (reference sequence). This CDR3 contains 13 residues. The CDR3 protein is CASSLSRGNGYTF. The CDR3 bases are TGTGCCAGCAGTTTAAGTCGGGGGAATGGCTACACCTTC.

V gene TRBV4-3 combines with J gene TRBJ2-1, with a tentative D call TRBD2 (6 bases). Between the trimmed V and J ends, which lost 0 bases and 4 bases, there was a span of 16 bases. In germline, CDR1 is LGHNA, CDR2 YSLEER. This CDR3 has 17 amino acids. CDR3 in DNA: TGCGCCAGCAGCCAAGATTGGGCGGGAACTCAATACAATGAGCAGTTCTTC. Protein product: CASSQDWAGTQYNEQFF.

This chain links TRBV7-3 with TRBJ2-3; 13 bases agree with TRBD2. This CDR3 spans 17 amino acids. CDR1 and CDR2 from the germline V gene are SGHTA and FQGTGA. The ends lost 1 base at V and 4 bases at J; junction bases unmatched: 5. The CDR3 DNA reads TGTGCCAGCAGCTTAAGTGCAGGGACTAGCGGGGCAGATACGCAGTATTTT. Residues: CASSLSAGTSGADTQYF. The variable domain in full, completed from reference TRBV7-3 and TRBJ2-3, reads GAGVSQTPSNKVTEKGKYVELRCDPISGHTALYWYRQSLGQGPEFLIYFQGTGAADDSGLPNDRFFAVRPEGSVSTLKIQRTERGDSAVYLCASSLSAGTSGADTQYFGPGTRLTVL.

The V and J genes are TRBV7-2 and TRBJ2-5, with 7 bases that match TRBD1. J lost 5 bases, V lost 6 bases, and 9 bases had no gene match. The CDR3 length is 14 residues. Germline CDR1 SGHTA, CDR2 FQGNSA. The CDR3 loop reads CASSSLVQGETQYF. For the CDR3, the DNA is TGTGCCAGCAGTTCCTTGGTACAGGGGGAGACCCAGTACTTC. The whole variable domain, remainder taken from reference TRBV7-2 and TRBJ2-5, is GAGVSQSPSNKVTEKGKDVELRCDPISGHTALYWYRQSLGQGLEFLIYFQGNSAPDKSGLPSDRFSAERTGGSVSTLTIQRTQQEDSAVYLCASSSLVQGETQYFGPGTRLLVL.

This chain joins TRBV6-6 and TRBJ2-5; 8 nucleotides match TRBD2. Germline CDR1 and CDR2: MNHNY and SVGAGI (reference sequence). This CDR3 contains 15 residues. V lost 4 bases and J lost 2; bases outside the gene matches: 6. The CDR3 region is CASSSHLAGQETQYF. The CDR3 DNA reads TGTGCCAGCAGTTCGCACTTAGCGGGACAAGAGACCCAGTACTTC.

CDR3: CSVERPSSGYGYTF. The CDR3 region has the DNA TGCAGCGTTGAACGGCCCTCCAGCGGCTATGGCTACACCTTC. The genes are TRBV29-1 and TRBJ1-2; D is uncertain. The CDR3 has 14 residues. The V gene's germline CDR1 is SQVTM and CDR2 ANQGSEA. Trimming pared 2 bases from V and 4 bases from J, leaving 14 bases between. Variable domain in full (rest from reference TRBV29-1 and TRBJ1-2): SAVISQKPSRDICQRGTSLTIQCQVDSQVTMMFWYRQQPGQSLTLIATANQGSEATYESGFVIDKFPISRPNLTFSTLTVSNMSPEDSSIYLCSVERPSSGYGYTFGSGTRLTVV.

The gene calls are TRBV11-1 and TRBJ2-7; D is unresolved. CDR1 and CDR2 from the germline V gene are SGHAT and FQDESV (reference sequence). With 5 bases removed from V and 5 bases from J, the gap between germline ends came to 7 bases. The CDR3 consists of 11 residues. CDR3 in DNA: TGTGCCAGCAGCCGGTCGGACGAGCAGTACTTC. Encoded protein: CASSRSDEQYF.

The V and J genes are TRBV19 and TRBJ2-3; 9 bases fit TRBD1. CDR1 and CDR2 from the germline V gene are LNHDA and SQIVND (reference sequence). J lost 3 bases, V lost 8 bases, and 3 bases had no gene match. The CDR3 is made up of 13 amino acids. DNA of the CDR3: TGTGCCAGTGGAGGACAGGGGACAGATACGCAGTATTTT. It specifies CASGGQGTDTQYF.

This rearrangement joins TRBV3-1 (or the pseudogene TRBV3-2) to TRBJ2-1; TRBD2 aligns across 11 bases. This CDR3 comprises 20 residues. Germline CDR1 reads LGHDT; CDR2 reads YNNKEL (reference sequence). The V segment lost 0 bases and the J segment 7 bases; nucleotides outside the gene matches: 17. CDR3 in amino acids: CASSQDRIAGGPLGRNEQFF. The CDR3 region has the DNA TGTGCCAGCAGCCAAGATCGAATAGCGGGGGGGCCACTGGGCCGGAATGAGCAGTTCTTC.